The T cell receptor beta chain described here comes from a study of beta chain features in type 1 diabetes (dated by TCRdb to the late 2010s). With respect to the entire study: Patients and healthy donors did not differ in mean age, gender distribution, total cell number or subset yield. In the study, TCRB repertoires of sorted circulating CD4+ T cell subsets from recently diagnosed type 1 diabetes patients were compared with those of matched healthy donors. Regulatory and stem cell-like memory subsets were obtained from only 8 patients and about eight healthy donors, while naive and central memory subsets were obtained from all 30 or so donors. A total of 100 million to 110 million sorted cells were examined across all samples, and a strong correlation was observed between cell number per subset and RNA yield.

Each donor gave one peripheral blood draw, averaging approximately 120 mL, which was collected into heparinised tubes. Using a panel that included CD45RO, CCR7, CD25, CD127, CD95 and CD27, naive, central memory, regulatory and stem cell-like memory CD4+ T cells were sorted on a BD FACSAria II. Every sorted population had a purity above 98%. PBMCs were isolated immediately by Lymphoprep density gradient centrifugation and stained directly without culture. Samples were stained and sorted in pairs, with one healthy donor and one patient per experiment, so that batch effects were minimized. All of the isolated RNA was reverse transcribed with the High Capacity cDNA Reverse Transcription Kit, so expressed TCRB transcripts were sequenced. Deep immunoSEQ sequencing was performed on naive, central memory and regulatory T cell samples, with an average of about 3.57 million total reads per sample. Sorted cells were lysed in RLT buffer, and RNA was extracted using DNase-treated RNeasy Micro or Mini kits according to cell number. To prevent cross-contamination, every cell subset was processed on its own, while patient and healthy donor samples were processed together. Using the immunoSEQ multiplex PCR, TCRB sequences were amplified from cDNA into 87-bp fragments spanning the CDR3 region. Sequencing of the amplicons was done on the Illumina HiSeq platform. The original methods were these. PCR bias was corrected computationally using synthetic template baselines, and reads within Hamming distance 2 were collapsed, with unmergeable singletons discarded. Reads were aligned to IMGT to assign V, D and J genes, CDR3 length, and insertions or deletions at six rearrangement sites. Within each subset, clonotype counts were normalized to sorted cell number, and only after that were true diversity and Gini coefficients computed with the tcR R package. Repertoire sharing was quantified using the overlap coefficient calculated on TCRB nucleotide sequences. Out-of-frame TCRB sequences from naive cells were analyzed as a proxy for the pre-selection repertoire. TCRdb stores this immuneACCESS table with in-frame sequences only. Part of the clones is absent; in the studies checked, under half of the shortfall reflects unresolved V genes, and no reason is known for the rest. V, J and clone size were drawn from that table, and D and trimming were deduced from the DNA. Across this sample there are 330,000 or so clones, with 10% to 15% seen only once. The leading ten clones occupy about 0.01% of the sample.

In the case of this clone: Its antigen is still unknown. Per-base quality was not reported, and no clone a single base away is much larger than it.

The paper's findings and limits, for the study overall: Naive, central memory and regulatory TCRB repertoires appeared to be more similar among patients than among healthy donors. In all four CD4+ subsets, TCRB CDR3 length was moderately but significantly shorter in type 1 diabetes patients. Because cDNA rather than genomic DNA was sequenced, highly expressing activated cells could have been over-represented, although no difference in activation and CD3 levels was found between groups. Because small numbers of individuals were included in the HLA sub-analyses, any influence of HLA type on TCRB rearrangement was left unresolved. At VDJ recombination sites, patients with type 1 diabetes made fewer insertions and deleted more nucleotides, a pattern implying thymic rearrangement abnormalities. PCR might favor shorter templates, but patient and control samples were amplified and corrected together, so any skew would affect both groups equally.

This TCR was recovered from a woman between 18 and 30 years old with type 1 diabetes. The source material was naive CD4+ T cells from blood. Taken with the paper, the label for cell subset or site translates to: true naive CD4+ T cells.

The CDR3 has the sequence CASSLAAGGLETQYF. At the DNA level, the sequence is TGTGCCAGCAGCTTAGCGGCAGGGGGCTTGGAGACCCAGTACTTC. The chain uses TRBV7-2 and TRBJ2-5; the junction holds 8 bases that match TRBD1. The CDR3 holds 15 amino acids from the cysteine to the phenylalanine. Only the CDR3 region is kept as DNA, spanning 45 bases read in frame from base 1. For this chain, trimming is 0 bases at the V end and 5 bases at the J end, and the number of junction bases without a gene match is 5. The CDR1 and CDR2 encoded by the germline V gene are SGHTA and FQGNSA.